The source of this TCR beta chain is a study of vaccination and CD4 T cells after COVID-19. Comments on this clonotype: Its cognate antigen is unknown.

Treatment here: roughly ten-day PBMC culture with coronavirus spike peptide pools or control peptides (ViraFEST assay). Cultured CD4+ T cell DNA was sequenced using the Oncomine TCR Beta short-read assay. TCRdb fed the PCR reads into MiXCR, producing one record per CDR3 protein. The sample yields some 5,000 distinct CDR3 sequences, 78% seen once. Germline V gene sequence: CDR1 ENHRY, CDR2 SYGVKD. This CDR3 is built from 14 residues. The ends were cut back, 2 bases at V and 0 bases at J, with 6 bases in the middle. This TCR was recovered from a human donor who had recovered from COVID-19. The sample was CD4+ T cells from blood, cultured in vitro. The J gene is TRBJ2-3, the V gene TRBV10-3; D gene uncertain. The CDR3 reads CAISEGGSTDTQYF. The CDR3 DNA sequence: TGTGCCATCAGTGAGGGCGGCAGCACAGATACGCAGTATTTT.